This T cell receptor beta chain was captured by sequencing in a study of shared clonotypes between healthy human individuals. Study outcomes and limitations: Larger richness was generally estimated for naive than memory subsets.

Genomic DNA from each subset was divided evenly over several immunoSEQ plates. Assay used: immunoSEQ multiplex PCR; TCRdb lists only in-frame clones, some missing. The data show about 300,000 clones, with about 74% seen just once and about 9.3% held by the top ten. The CDR3 is 15 amino acids. CDR1 SQVTM and CDR2 ANQGSEA come from the germline V gene. V shed 4 bases and J 5 bases; nucleotides not matched to a gene: 9. Those who donated were healthy HIV-negative adults, with no recent acute infections or vaccinations reported. Donors comprised only Caucasian adults living in Nashville, Tennessee. Regarding this clone: Its antigen is not identified.

This sequence was found in a man aged 25-40 years in good health. The specimen sequenced was memory CD4+ T cells sorted from blood. Specified subset: CD45RA-negative fraction. This sequence joins TRBV29-1 and TRBJ2-7; 12 positions agree with TRBD1. CDR3 sequence: CSVGDRGLIGNEQYF. The CDR3 region has the DNA TGCAGCGTTGGGGACAGGGGGCTCATAGGAAACGAGCAGTACTTC.